This T cell receptor beta chain was retrieved from a study of cytomegalovirus exposure and HLA in healthy donors listed by TCRdb under 2017. About the study as a whole: According to a later analysis, the roughly 120 validation repertoires were produced on the same platform as the approximately 690 repertoires of the first cohort. Besides the first cohort of 666 subjects, a separate validation cohort made up of about 120 different subjects was used. The aim of the study was to test whether cataloging public T cell receptors could identify signatures of past pathogen exposure. To predict cytomegalovirus infection status, the study combined high-throughput TCR immunosequencing, statistical association of individual TCRs with disease status, and machine learning. Paper-wide results and their limitations: A total of fewer than 200 TCR beta chains were listed by the study as associated with cytomegalovirus. Most TCR sequences were seen in very few donors, while some public TCRs were found in many individuals. The classifier was reported to diagnose cytomegalovirus status with high specificity and sensitivity in both the original and validation cohorts. It was suggested by the authors that the approach could potentially be generalized to other disease states and immunological phenotypes. Three of the identified cytomegalovirus-associated TCR beta chains were confirmed in vitro to be specific for cytomegalovirus antigens. In a later analysis, TCRs clustered in the first cohort were found to also tend to co-occur in the roughly 130 validation repertoires, with approximately 95% of cluster scores above 0. A later analysis had no HLA typing for the validation cohort, so co-occurrence there was scored across all 130 or so repertoires.

The library was produced with the immunoSEQ multiplex PCR assay. As for the original processing: To diagnose cytomegalovirus status from the catalog of TCR beta chain sequences, a statistical classification framework was built. The source is immuneACCESS, and TCRdb retained only in-frame sequences with V and J called. Part of the clones is not carried over; for the studies checked, unresolved V genes explain less than half of this, and the remainder is unexplained. V and J calls and clone size are copied from that table; D and trimming were computed from the DNA. In this sample the table shows roughly 68,000 clones, about 89% of which occur a single time. The leading ten clones occupy approximately 1.5% of the sample. Donors formed part of the validation cohort, which comprised 120 subjects and was distinct from the first cohort of 666 subjects. The junction carries 15 bases between V and J, which are trimmed by 5 bases and 5 bases respectively. Counted from cysteine to phenylalanine, this CDR3 has 14 amino acids. This entry keeps only the CDR3 DNA: 42 bases, framed from base 1. As encoded in the germline V gene (reference sequence), CDR1 is LNHDA while CDR2 is SQIVND.

Comments on this clone: Its antigen target is currently unknown. It has no much larger one-base neighbor in the sample; base qualities were not kept.

This clonotype originated in a woman between 18 and 29 years old in good health and CMV-seronegative. Sequencing was carried out using PBMCs. The receptor chain draws on TRBV19 and TRBJ1-1, with no D gene named confidently. In nucleotides, the sequence is TGTGCCAGTAGTTCTCGGCGGGTACGGACTGAAGCTTTCTTT. It translates to CASSSRRVRTEAFF.